Listed below are T cell receptor beta chains from one sample, sequenced in a study of blood T cell repertoires in COVID-19. Profiled with immunoSEQ multiplex PCR; TCRdb holds only in-frame clones, not every one. There are about 110,000 clones in the sample; 70% to 85% occur only once, and more than 1.5% lies in the top ten. Material for sequencing was peripheral blood. The source is a middle-aged woman with acute or convalescent COVID-19. Each CDR3 is given with its conserved first and last residue. The D gene is left open where the match is weak. Expanded clones are given a class, and other clones once, few, many or no size at all.

CASSSPGRYGYTF	TGTGCCAGCAGCAGTCCCGGGAGGTATGGCTACACCTTC	13	once	NA	TRBV5-5	TRBJ1-2
CAWRADPWTVASYEQYF	TGTGCCTGGAGGGCGGACCCCTGGACAGTCGCTTCCTACGAGCAGTACTTC	17	NA	NA	TRBV30	TRBJ2-7
CASSPGPEYNEQFF	TGTGCCAGCAGCCCAGGCCCCGAATACAATGAGCAGTTCTTC	14	NA	NA	TRBV7-3	TRBJ2-1
CASSPGRPLPGQGAKYNSPLHF	TGCGCCAGCAGCCCAGGCCGACCTTTACCGGGACAGGGGGCAAAGTATAATTCACCCCTCCACTTT	22	NA	TRBD1	TRBV4-1	TRBJ1-6
CASSSTGSNEKLFF	TGTGCCAGCAGCTCGACAGGGTCTAATGAAAAACTGTTTTTT	14	NA	TRBD1	TRBV7-8	TRBJ1-4
CASSQAGTAQETQYF	TGTGCCAGCAGCCAAGCCGGGACAGCCCAAGAGACCCAGTACTTC	15	NA	TRBD1	TRBV3-1/TRBV3-2	TRBJ2-5
CASSASGDSPLHF	TGTGCCAGCAGCGCCTCGGGGGATTCACCCCTCCACTTT	13	NA	NA	TRBV9	TRBJ1-6
CASSLEAGVTTGQYF	TGTGCCAGCAGCTTAGAAGCGGGGGTAACGACAGGGCAGTACTTC	15	NA	TRBD2	TRBV11-2	TRBJ2-7
CASSEWTSGTVTYNEQFF	TGTGCCAGCAGTGAATGGACATCCGGGACAGTGACCTACAATGAGCAGTTCTTC	18	once	TRBD1	TRBV2	TRBJ2-1
CASSLAGAEQETQYF	TGTGCCAGCAGCTTAGCTGGGGCAGAACAAGAGACCCAGTACTTC	15	NA	NA	TRBV7-6	TRBJ2-5
CASSYDRNYGYTF	TGTGCCAGCAGCTACGACAGGAACTATGGCTACACCTTC	13	NA	NA	TRBV11-2	TRBJ1-2
CASVPSRQSYGYTF	TGTGCCAGCGTCCCGTCCCGACAGAGCTATGGCTACACCTTC	14	NA	NA	TRBV7-2	TRBJ1-2
CAWSRGEGETQYF	TGTGCCTGGAGTCGCGGGGAGGGAGAGACCCAGTACTTC	13	NA	TRBD2	TRBV30	TRBJ2-5
CASSQYQTDDQPQHF	TGCGCCAGCAGCCAATACCAGACAGACGATCAGCCCCAGCATTTT	15	NA	NA	TRBV4-1	TRBJ1-5
CASDGQGGSPLHF	TGTGCCAGCGATGGACAGGGTGGGTCACCCCTCCACTTT	13	NA	TRBD1	TRBV2	TRBJ1-6
CASSEGPGQPQHF	TGTGCCAGCAGTGAAGGGCCGGGACAGCCCCAGCATTTT	13	few	NA	TRBV6-4	TRBJ1-5
CASSLVAQGAGSYEQYF	TGCGCCAGCAGCCTTGTCGCCCAGGGGGCTGGGTCCTACGAGCAGTACTTC	17	NA	TRBD1	TRBV5-1	TRBJ2-7
CASSLSGQGGSEKLFF	TGTGCCAGCAGCCTTTCCGGACAGGGCGGATCGGAAAAACTGTTTTTT	16	NA	TRBD1	TRBV7-2	TRBJ1-4
CASSPTSVETQYF	TGCGCCAGCAGCCCGACTAGCGTAGAGACCCAGTACTTC	13	NA	TRBD2	TRBV5-1	TRBJ2-5
CASSQVRQENTGELFF	TGTGCCAGCAGCCAAGTTAGACAGGAGAACACCGGGGAGCTGTTTTTT	16	few	NA	TRBV14	TRBJ2-2
CASSLGGVSQETQYF	TGTGCCAGCAGCTTAGGGGGCGTGAGCCAAGAGACCCAGTACTTC	15	NA	NA	TRBV7-2	TRBJ2-5
CAIGTGYSGNTIYF	TGTGCCATCGGGACAGGGTACTCTGGAAACACCATATATTTT	14	NA	TRBD1	TRBV10-3	TRBJ1-3
CASILDTSLNTEAFF	TGTGCCAGCATTCTCGACACGTCGCTGAACACTGAAGCTTTCTTT	15	NA	NA	TRBV6-6	TRBJ1-1
CASSIWGQGNEKLFF	TGTGCCAGCAGTATCTGGGGGCAGGGGAATGAAAAACTGTTTTTT	15	NA	NA	TRBV2	TRBJ1-4
CASSLQGNAYEQYF	TGCGCCAGCAGCTTACAGGGAAACGCTTACGAGCAGTACTTC	14	once	NA	TRBV5-1	TRBJ2-7
CASSPRGYTEAFF	TGTGCCAGCAGTCCTAGGGGTTACACTGAAGCTTTCTTT	13	NA	NA	TRBV28	TRBJ1-1
CASSLDGTYEQYF	TGTGCCAGCAGCTTGGATGGGACTTACGAGCAGTACTTC	13	NA	NA	TRBV5-4	TRBJ2-7
CASSETSGGVNEQYF	TGTGCCAGCAGTGAGACTAGCGGGGGGGTGAACGAGCAGTACTTC	15	NA	TRBD2	TRBV28	TRBJ2-7
CASSLTPNTEAFF	TGTGCCAGCAGTCTGACACCGAACACTGAAGCTTTCTTT	13	NA	NA	TRBV7-8	TRBJ1-1
CASSRGTSQAGELFF	TGCGCCAGCAGCCGGGGGACTAGTCAAGCCGGGGAGCTGTTTTTT	15	NA	TRBD2	TRBV5-1	TRBJ2-2
CASIRSRSSGNTIYF	TGTGCCAGCATCCGTTCCCGGAGCTCTGGAAACACCATATATTTT	15	NA	NA	TRBV2	TRBJ1-3
CASLRDRYTEAFF	TGTGCCAGCCTTCGGGACAGGTACACTGAAGCTTTCTTT	13	NA	TRBD1	TRBV2	TRBJ1-1
CATFGRGRNYEQYF	TGTGCCACCTTCGGCAGGGGGCGGAACTACGAGCAGTACTTC	14	NA	TRBD1	TRBV6-5	TRBJ2-7
CASSILSGGLSDTQYF	TGTGCCAGTAGTATCCTTAGCGGGGGCCTTAGCGATACGCAGTATTTT	16	many	TRBD2	TRBV19	TRBJ2-3
CASSEARTGGVNEQYF	TGTGCCAGCAGTGAAGCGAGGACAGGGGGTGTTAACGAGCAGTACTTC	16	few	TRBD1	TRBV2	TRBJ2-7
CAISEAGLAGGRTDTQYF	TGTGCCATCAGTGAGGCGGGACTAGCGGGGGGACGCACAGATACGCAGTATTTT	18	NA	TRBD2	TRBV10-3	TRBJ2-3
CASSPGRLLAGYGYTF	TGTGCCAGCAGCCCCGGCAGGCTCCTCGCAGGGTATGGCTACACCTTC	16	NA	NA	TRBV28	TRBJ1-2
CAVLGGMNTEAFF	TGTGCCGTCCTGGGAGGAATGAACACTGAAGCTTTCTTT	13	NA	NA	TRBV24-1	TRBJ1-1
CASSDPGGEEKETQYF	TGCGCCAGCAGCGACCCCGGGGGGGAGGAAAAAGAGACCCAGTACTTC	16	once	TRBD2	TRBV5-1	TRBJ2-5
CASSPSSGGLTDTQYF	TGTGCCAGCTCACCCTCTAGCGGGGGCCTCACAGATACGCAGTATTTT	16	NA	TRBD2	TRBV18	TRBJ2-3
CASTPGGGKTYEQYF	TGTGCCAGCACCCCGGGGGGGGGAAAGACCTACGAGCAGTACTTC	15	many	TRBD2	TRBV7-2	TRBJ2-7